The 16 T cell receptor beta chains presented below share a single source sample, sequenced in a study of T cell repertoires in cytomegalovirus infection. TCRdb re-called the reads through MiXCR, storing one row per CDR3 protein. In the table there are hundreds of thousands of distinct CDR3 sequences, 20% to 30% of which are singletons. The sample consisted of CD8+ T cells from PBMCs. These receptors all stem from a human donor in good health (CMV status not recorded). Some clones in this sample may be carry-over from other donors' samples.

As for this clonotype: A much larger clone differs from this one at a single base, so this may be a read error. No conserved phenylalanine or tryptophan is present at the end of the CDR3, so a read error is the likely explanation. This rearrangement joins TRBV12-3 or TRBV12-4 to TRBJ2-5; TRBD2 matches at 13 bases. The J segment lost 2 bases and the V segment lost 6 bases, leaving 6 bases of the junction unmatched. This CDR3 is built from 16 residues. CDR3 amino acids: CASSWGLAGLQETQYS. CDR3 coding DNA: TGTGCCAGCAGCTGGGGACTAGCGGGGTTACAAGAGACCCAGTACTCC.

This clonotype has at least ten counts. The chain carries TRBV7-2 and TRBJ2-7; D gene ambiguous. V lost 5 bases and J lost 2, with 10 bases in between. The CDR3 runs to 13 residues. Germline V gene data show CDR1 as SGHTA and CDR2 as FQGNSA. The chain's CDR3 is CASSLLSPYEQYF. The DNA of the CDR3 is TGTGCCAGCAGCCTATTGTCTCCCTACGAGCAGTACTTC.

In its sample, this clonotype was seen many times. The chain joins TRBV7-2 to TRBJ2-4, with 7 bases aligning to TRBD1. Germline CDR1 reads SGHTA; CDR2 reads FQGNSA. The ends lost 5 bases at V and 1 base at J; junction bases unmatched: 11. The CDR3 loop spans 17 amino acids. This CDR3 is CASSPPRDRQAKNIQYF. For the CDR3, the DNA is TGTGCCAGCAGCCCCCCCCGGGACAGACAGGCCAAAAACATTCAGTACTTC.

V is TRBV29-1 and J is TRBJ2-1; D could derive from TRBD1 or TRBD2 (6 bases each). The germline gives CDR1 SQVTM, CDR2 ANQGSEA. CDR3 size: 12 residues. Trimming took 1 base from V and 13 from J, leaving 14 bases between them. The DNA for the CDR3 is TGCAGCGTTGAAGTTCGGGGGCCGGAACAGTTCTTC. Residues: CSVEVRGPEQFF.

This chain joins TRBV2 and TRBJ2-7; no firm D call. Germline V gives CDR1 SNHLY, CDR2 FYNNEI. V was clipped by 1 base and J by 2 bases, with 12 bases between them. The CDR3 extends over 15 amino acids. The CDR3 loop reads CASSEGPGLTYEQYF. The CDR3 DNA is TGTGCCAGCAGTGAAGGACCAGGTCTGACCTACGAGCAGTACTTC.

This clonotype was recorded at least ten times. The J gene is TRBJ2-3, the V gene TRBV28; D is perhaps TRBD1 (6 bases). CDR1 is MDHEN and CDR2 is SYDVKM in the germline V gene. The germline V and J ends were trimmed by 6 bases and 3 bases, with 10 bases remaining between them. This CDR3 comprises 13 residues. CDR3 nucleotides: TGTGCCAGCAGACTGCAGGGGACAGATACGCAGTATTTT. The encoded protein is CASRLQGTDTQYF.

This clonotype was counted at least ten times. The rearrangement joins TRBV6-5 to TRBJ1-4; D remains unclear. CDR3 length: 13 amino acids. Germline V gene data show CDR1 as MNHEY and CDR2 as SVGAGI. V was cut by 7 bases and J by 3 bases, with 9 bases left in between. In DNA, the CDR3 is TGTGCCAGCACCTCCAGCCCTAATGAAAAACTGTTTTTT. This encodes CASTSSPNEKLFF.

J is TRBJ2-7 and V is TRBV29-1; possibly TRBD1 for D (5 bases). The length of the CDR3 is 14 residues. With 2 bases removed from V and 3 bases from J, the gap between germline ends came to 14 bases. Germline CDR1 and CDR2: SQVTM and ANQGSEA. CDR3 DNA: TGCAGCGTTGAATCGACAGATCACCTCTACGAGCAGTACTTC. Amino acids: CSVESTDHLYEQYF.

The J gene is TRBJ2-1, the V gene TRBV29-1; D may be TRBD1 or TRBD2 (6 bases each). Trimming stripped 3 bases from V and 8 bases from J, with 14 bases between. This CDR3 contains 13 residues. From germline, CDR1 is SQVTM and CDR2 ANQGSEA. The CDR3 loop reads CSVDLGGGDEQFF. CDR3 sequence (DNA): TGCAGCGTTGATCTTGGAGGGGGTGATGAGCAGTTCTTC.

The chain recombines TRBV6-6 with TRBJ2-3; TRBD1 matches at 7 bases. V shed 6 bases and J 5 bases; nucleotides not matched to a gene: 8. The germline V gene has CDR1 MNHNY and CDR2 SVGAGI (reference sequence). The CDR3 extends over 14 amino acids. CDR3 in DNA: TGTGCCAGCAGCCCAGGGACAGAAATAGATACGCAGTATTTT. Translated: CASSPGTEIDTQYF.

This clonotype was seen only a few times. The chain is built from TRBV2 and TRBJ2-7; a weak D match, TRBD1 (5 bases). There are 16 residues in the CDR3. V was clipped by 0 bases and J by 5 bases, with 17 bases between them. Germline V CDR1 and CDR2: SNHLY, FYNNEI. The CDR3 DNA reads as TGTGCCAGCAGTGAAGCACCAGGGTCGAATCCCAACGAGCAGTACTTC. Its translation is CASSEAPGSNPNEQYF.

There are many counts of this clonotype. The V call is TRBV7-2, the J call TRBJ2-5, with 11 bases matching TRBD2. The V gene end was trimmed by 2 bases and the J gene end by 4 bases; junction bases not matched to a gene: 6. CDR1 and CDR2 (germline): SGHTA, FQGNSA. The CDR3 covers 16 residues. Here the CDR3 DNA reads TGTGCCAGCAGCTTATTGGCTAGCGGGGGGATAGAGACCCAGTACTTC. Amino acid sequence: CASSLLASGGIETQYF.

This clonotype was seen ten or more times. The chain carries TRBV12-3 or TRBV12-4 and TRBJ1-6; a weak D match, TRBD1 (5 bases). The V gene lost 0 bases and the J gene lost 9 bases, with 15 bases spanning the gap. This CDR3 comprises 16 residues. In DNA, the CDR3 is TGTGCCAGCAGTTTAGCGCTAAGGGGATTGGCTTCACCCCTCCACTTT. Its protein product is CASSLALRGLASPLHF.

V is TRBV20-1 and J is TRBJ1-5, with D perhaps TRBD1 (5 bases). The CDR3 runs 14 residues. Germline CDR1 is DFQATT and CDR2 is SNEGSKA (reference sequence). With 7 bases removed from V and 3 bases from J, the gap between germline ends came to 16 bases. CDR3 sequence (DNA): TGCAGTGGGGGGGGGGGAGCTCACAATCAGCCCCAGCATTTT. Its protein product is CSGGGGAHNQPQHF.

This clonotype was seen a handful of times. The chain employs TRBV19 and TRBJ2-2, with 9 positions matching TRBD1. Germline lookup yields CDR1 LNHDA and CDR2 SQIVND (reference sequence). The CDR3 loop spans 15 amino acids. V lost 5 bases, J lost 2 bases, and 3 bases stayed unmatched. The CDR3, as DNA: TGTGCCAGTAGTCACAGGGGGCGAAACACCGGGGAGCTGTTTTTT. Protein: CASSHRGRNTGELFF.

This clonotype was counted ten times or more. V and J are TRBV7-2 and TRBJ1-4, with D uncertain. Per germline, CDR1 SGHTA and CDR2 FQGNSA. Trimming removed 4 bases from V and 1 base from J, with 10 bases in between. This CDR3 is 15 amino acids long. The CDR3 bases are TGTGCCAGCAGCTCTCCGGTGGGAACTAATGAAAAACTGTTTTTT. Encoded protein: CASSSPVGTNEKLFF.